This entry lists 7 T cell receptor beta chains sequenced from one sample in a study of Ad26.COV2.S vaccination and SARS-CoV-2 variants. Treatment given: roughly 18 received Ad26.COV2.S at low or high dose, single or two shots; several received placebo; per-sample allocation not given. Sampling happened 63 days after the first vaccine or placebo injection. TCRdb's table, derived via immunoSEQ multiplex PCR, lists solely in-frame clones and lacks some. The table shows some 300,000 clones, with around four fifths occurring only once. The sample was peripheral blood, taken in a trial of Ad26.COV2.S vaccine versus placebo. The receptor set was obtained from a person between 18 and 65 years old who received the Ad26.COV2.S COVID-19 vaccine or a placebo.

The V gene is TRBV3-1 (or the pseudogene TRBV3-2), the J gene TRBJ1-2; 7 nucleotides align to TRBD1. The V gene end was trimmed by 3 bases and the J gene end by 3 bases; junction bases not matched to a gene: 10. CDR3 length equals 16 residues. The germline gives CDR1 LGHDT, CDR2 YNNKEL (reference sequence). The CDR3 is CASSHAGGGQHYGYTF. CDR3 bases: TGTGCCAGCAGCCACGCAGGTGGGGGACAGCACTATGGCTACACCTTC.

V and J are TRBV11-3 and TRBJ1-4, with D unresolved. Per germline, CDR1 SGHNT and CDR2 YENEEA. Deletions cut 5 bases from V and 4 bases from J, with 8 bases between. CDR3 length: 13 residues. CDR3 coding DNA: TGTGCCAGCAGCCAGCGGATTAATGAAAAACTGTTTTTT. This gives the protein CASSQRINEKLFF.

The V and J genes are TRBV5-4 and TRBJ1-1; maybe TRBD1 (5 bases). Trimming took off 3 bases at V and 3 bases at J, with 15 bases between the two ends. CDR3 length: 15 residues. Looked up from germline, CDR1 is SGHNT and CDR2 is YYREEE (reference sequence). The CDR3 DNA is TGTGCCAGCAGCTGGGGGGATGGACGGGACACTGAAGCTTTCTTT. Translating gives CASSWGDGRDTEAFF.

There are a few counts of this clone. The chain links TRBV5-1 to TRBJ1-5; TRBD1 matches 7 bases. J was trimmed by 6 bases and V by 4 bases; bases with no gene match: 10. The CDR3 is made up of 15 amino acids. Germline V lookup: CDR1 SGHRS, CDR2 YFSETQ. The CDR3 sequence is CASSPGTVQTQPQHF. The CDR3 nucleotides read TGCGCCAGCAGCCCGGGGACAGTTCAAACTCAGCCCCAGCATTTT.

This chain uses TRBV5-1 with TRBJ1-6; 7 positions agree with TRBD1. The CDR3 is 15 amino acids. Germline values: CDR1 SGHRS, CDR2 YFSETQ. The J segment lost 7 bases and the V segment lost 3 bases, leaving 7 bases of the junction unmatched. CDR3 sequence reads: CASSSGQTTNSPLHF. CDR3 nucleotides: TGCGCCAGCAGCTCGGGACAGACAACGAATTCACCCCTCCACTTT.

V gene TRBV10-3 combines with J gene TRBJ2-5; the match to TRBD2 covers 8 bases. V trimming: 4 bases; J trimming: 1 base; junction bases outside the gene matches: 5. This CDR3 is 15 amino acids long. Germline V gene lookup returns CDR1 ENHRY and CDR2 SYGVKD. CDR3: CAISVGGGSQETQYF. The CDR3 DNA reads TGTGCCATCAGTGTAGGCGGGGGGTCCCAAGAGACCCAGTACTTC.

This clone turned up a few times. The chain joins TRBV20-1 to TRBJ1-2; possibly TRBD1 for D (5 bases). V gave up 6 bases and J gave up 8 bases, with 13 bases separating them. This CDR3 comprises 11 residues. Looked up from germline, CDR1 is DFQATT and CDR2 is SNEGSKA (reference sequence). CDR3 in amino acids: CSARPGAGYTF. CDR3 coding DNA: TGCAGTGCCCGCCCCGGGGCCGGCTACACCTTC.